Shown below are 25 T cell receptor beta chains from a single sample sequenced in a study of identical twins. TCRdb ran MiXCR on the 5' RACE reads and lists one entry per CDR3 protein. The sample has approximately 1.8 million distinct CDR3 sequences; around 29% are singletons. Material: cord blood. These receptors were taken from a newborn girl in good health.

This clonotype appeared a few times. The chain uses TRBV20-1 and TRBJ2-5; unclear D gene. The CDR3 consists of 12 residues. Germline V gene lookup returns CDR1 DFQATT and CDR2 SNEGSKA (reference sequence). V was cut by 7 bases and J by 0 bases, with 9 bases left in between. CDR3 sequence (DNA): TGCAGTGTCGCGAGAAACCAAGAGACCCAGTACTTC. It translates to CSVARNQETQYF.

The rearrangement uses TRBV6-4 and TRBJ2-3; 14 nucleotides match TRBD2. V was pared by 1 base and J by 1 base, with 1 base of the junction left unmatched. The CDR3 is made up of 17 amino acids. From germline, CDR1 is MRHNA and CDR2 SNTAGT. The CDR3 spells CASSDLGLAGGTDTQYF. In DNA, the CDR3 is TGTGCCAGCAGTGACTTGGGACTAGCGGGAGGCACAGATACGCAGTATTTT.

This rearrangement joins TRBV5-1 to TRBJ2-5, with 11 bases matching TRBD2. The end of the DNA is better explained by TRBJ2-7, so the J call may be wrong. Germline V gene data show CDR1 as SGHRS and CDR2 as YFSETQ. The CDR3 extends over 15 amino acids. The CDR3 here is CASSATSGSTHEQYF. DNA for the CDR3: TGCGCCAGCAGCGCTACTAGCGGGAGTACCCACGAGCAGTACTTC.

DNA for the CDR3: TGTGCCAGCGGGTCCAGGGGGAACGAGCAGTACTTC. As protein: CASGSRGNEQYF. This chain joins TRBV27 and TRBJ2-7; 7 nucleotides match TRBD1. Germline trimming cut 8 bases from V and 5 bases from J; bases unmatched to any gene: 6. Germline V CDR1 and CDR2: MNHEY, SMNVEV (reference sequence). CDR3 length: 12 residues.

The chain combines TRBV7-2 with TRBJ2-7; D may be TRBD2 (6 bases). Germline V CDR1 and CDR2: SGHTA, FQGNSA. The V gene lost 6 bases and the J gene lost 7 bases, with 25 bases spanning the gap. The CDR3 runs 16 residues. The CDR3 DNA is TGTGCCAGCAGGTCGCGGGGTTTAAGCTCCTACAATGAGCAGTACTTC. Translating it yields CASRSRGLSSYNEQYF.

This clonotype appeared a few times. V usage is TRBV10-3 and J usage is TRBJ2-7; TRBD2 matches at 10 bases. J lost 7 bases, V lost 2 bases, and 8 bases had no gene match. The CDR3 spans 15 residues. Germline V gene data show CDR1 as ENHRY and CDR2 as SYGVKD. CDR3 sequence reads: CAISEEREGYNEQYF. DNA of the CDR3: TGTGCCATCAGTGAGGAGCGGGAGGGCTACAATGAGCAGTACTTC.

This clonotype was recorded only once. This sequence joins TRBV5-5 and TRBJ2-3; TRBD2 agrees at 10 bases. The CDR3 has 15 residues. Trimming at V came to 1 base and at J to 6 bases, leaving 5 bases not matched to a gene. Germline-derived CDR1 and CDR2 are SGHKS and YYEKEE (reference sequence). The CDR3 loop reads CASSLTSGVSDTQYF. The CDR3 nucleotides read TGTGCCAGCAGCTTGACTAGCGGGGTATCTGATACGCAGTATTTT.

This clonotype was counted a few times. The V call is TRBV9, the J call TRBJ2-3; D is unresolved. The CDR3 is 16 amino acids. V lost 0 bases and J lost 2, with 13 bases in between. The germline V gene has CDR1 SGDLS and CDR2 YYNGEE. CDR3 sequence reads: CASSVGSAALTDTQYF. CDR3 bases: TGTGCCAGCAGCGTAGGATCGGCGGCCCTCACAGATACGCAGTATTTT.

The chain is built from TRBV10-3 and TRBJ2-7, with 7 bases fitting TRBD1. Germline V gene data show CDR1 as ENHRY and CDR2 as SYGVKD. The CDR3 runs 14 residues. The J segment lost 0 bases and the V segment lost 9 bases, leaving 8 bases of the junction unmatched. The CDR3 is CAIGSRDSSYEQYF. In DNA, the CDR3 is TGTGCCATAGGTTCCCGGGACAGCTCCTACGAGCAGTACTTC.

J is TRBJ1-6 and V is TRBV2, with 8 bases aligning to TRBD1. Trimming cost V 7 bases and J 10 bases; bases outside gene matches: 3. Per germline, CDR1 SNHLY and CDR2 FYNNEI. The CDR3 is 12 residues long. CDR3 coding DNA: TGTGCCAGCACGACAGGGGCCTCACCCCTCCACTTT. Translation gives CASTTGASPLHF.

The V and J genes are TRBV20-1 and TRBJ2-5, with 11 bases fitting TRBD2. The germline V gene encodes CDR1 DFQATT and CDR2 SNEGSKA (reference sequence). The junction had 4 bases not matched to a gene; V was cut back by 2 bases and J by 2 bases. This CDR3 spans 15 amino acids. CDR3 coding DNA: TGCAGTGCTAGACTAGCGGGAGGCTATCAAGAGACCCAGTACTTC. Its translation: CSARLAGGYQETQYF.

In its sample, this clonotype was seen a few times. In DNA, the CDR3 is TGCAGTGCTAGAGACTCGGTGGGGGCTGAAGCTTTCTTT. Residues: CSARDSVGAEAFF. The chain is built from TRBV20-1 and TRBJ1-1; the D gene is possibly TRBD1 (5 bases). With 0 bases removed from V and 6 bases from J, the gap between germline ends came to 11 bases. From germline, CDR1 is DFQATT and CDR2 SNEGSKA (reference sequence). The CDR3 is 13 amino acids.

This clonotype turned up a few times. The chain carries TRBV25-1 and TRBJ2-5; D possibly corresponds to TRBD2 (7 bases). The length of the CDR3 is 17 residues. The V gene's germline CDR1 is MGHDK and CDR2 SYGVNS. The ends were cut back, 5 bases at V and 1 base at J, with 20 bases in the middle. The CDR3, as DNA: TGTGCCAGCAGTACCTTCGACGGCGGGGGCGTCCAAGAGACCCAGTACTTC. It codes for CASSTFDGGGVQETQYF.

This chain uses TRBV6-1 with TRBJ1-3, with 7 positions matching TRBD1. Germline V lookup: CDR1 MNHNS, CDR2 SASEGT. V gave up 5 bases and J gave up 4 bases; unmatched junction bases: 17. This CDR3 spans 18 amino acids. The CDR3 coding sequence is TGTGCCAGCAGTCAAACCCGATCAGGGGGTTTGGGGGGAAACACCATATATTTT. Translated: CASSQTRSGGLGGNTIYF.

Only a few counts were recorded for this clonotype. The chain is built from TRBV20-1 and TRBJ2-3; 9 bases agree with TRBD1. The CDR3 length is 15 residues. V dropped 3 bases and J dropped 4; count of bases not matched to a gene: 8. The V gene's germline CDR1 is DFQATT and CDR2 SNEGSKA (reference sequence). The CDR3 protein is CSARRDRDFPDTQYF. CDR3 in DNA: TGCAGTGCTAGGCGGGACAGGGATTTCCCAGATACGCAGTATTTT.

The rearrangement joins TRBV5-1 to TRBJ2-3, with 15 positions matching TRBD2. In germline, CDR1 is SGHRS, CDR2 YFSETQ. The CDR3 runs 18 residues. V shed 0 bases and J 2 bases; nucleotides not matched to a gene: 4. The CDR3 DNA is TGCGCCAGCAGCTTGGGCGGACTAGCGGGAGGGGTCACAGATACGCAGTATTTT. This sequence encodes CASSLGGLAGGVTDTQYF.

The V call is TRBV4-2, the J call TRBJ1-1; 8 nucleotides match TRBD1. CDR3 length: 17 residues. J gave up 0 bases and V 4 bases, and 10 bases lay outside the gene matches. CDR1 and CDR2 (germline): LGHNA, YNFKEQ. DNA for the CDR3: TGTGCCAGCAGCCCAGGGACAGGATTTATCATGAACACTGAAGCTTTCTTT. Translation gives CASSPGTGFIMNTEAFF.

This clonotype was found once. The chain combines TRBV24-1 with TRBJ2-1, with TRBD1 matching 8 bases. Germline V gene lookup returns CDR1 KGHDR and CDR2 SFDVKD. The CDR3 sequence is 15 residues long. The trim removed 5 bases at V and 7 bases at J, leaving 9 bases unmatched. In DNA form, the CDR3 reads TGTGCCACCAGTGGCACGGACAGGGTGGAGAATGAGCAGTTCTTC. Protein product: CATSGTDRVENEQFF.

The sample holds a few counts of this clonotype. The V gene is TRBV28, the J gene TRBJ2-3; no reliable D call. This CDR3 region has 14 residues. CDR1 and CDR2 from the germline V gene are MDHEN and SYDVKM. The V gene lost 3 bases and the J gene lost 2 bases, with 9 bases spanning the gap. CDR3 residues: CASSFGHFTDTQYF. CDR3 DNA sequence: TGTGCCAGCAGTTTCGGGCATTTCACAGATACGCAGTATTTT.

The gene calls are TRBV13 and TRBJ1-2; perhaps TRBD1 as D (5 bases). CDR3 length: 13 residues. Germline V gene lookup returns CDR1 PRHDT and CDR2 FYEKMQ (reference sequence). V lost 0 bases and J lost 12, with 14 bases in between. The CDR3 reads CASSLGLRDGHTF. The CDR3, as DNA: TGTGCCAGCAGCTTAGGCTTGCGGGACGGCCACACCTTC.

The rearrangement uses TRBV24-1 and TRBJ2-1; 9 bases fit TRBD1. Germline V gene lookup returns CDR1 KGHDR and CDR2 SFDVKD. V shed 9 bases, J shed 4 bases, and the junction held 6 bases outside the gene matches. This CDR3 spans 14 amino acids. The DNA for the CDR3 is TGTGCCACCGAGTTCGGGACAGGGTACAATGAGCAGTTCTTC. Translating it yields CATEFGTGYNEQFF.

The CDR3 nucleotides are TGCAGCGTTGAAACTCTCCCGCTCGGGGAGCTGTTTTTT. Encoded protein: CSVETLPLGELFF. This chain uses TRBV29-1 with TRBJ2-2, with unresolved D. The V and J ends lost 2 bases and 7 bases respectively, with 11 bases between them. The CDR3 runs to 13 residues. Per the germline V gene, CDR1 is SQVTM and CDR2 is ANQGSEA.

The chain recombines TRBV4-1 with TRBJ2-1; 9 bases fit TRBD2. After removal of 1 base from V and 4 bases from J, the junction contained 5 bases not matched to a gene. CDR1 is MGHRA, CDR2 YSYEKL, per germline. The CDR3 extends over 16 amino acids. The CDR3 spells CASSQGREGPYNEQFF. For the CDR3, the DNA is TGCGCCAGCAGCCAAGGGCGGGAGGGCCCTTACAATGAGCAGTTCTTC.

Note on this clonotype: The germline gene is not matched at one end of the junction; a read error may be the cause. The V and J genes are TRBV20-1 and TRBJ1-4; no definite D call. This CDR3 contains 11 residues. Germline CDR1 DFQATT, CDR2 SNEGSKA (reference sequence). The CDR3 sequence: CSAKATEKLFF. CDR3 coding DNA: TGCAGCGCTAAGGCCACCGAAAAACTGTTTTTT.

The CDR3 spells CASSAQTGRYGYTF. The CDR3 coding sequence is TGTGCCAGCAGTGCCCAGACAGGCCGCTATGGCTACACCTTC. V and J are TRBV12-3 or TRBV12-4 and TRBJ1-2; a weak D match, TRBD1 (6 bases). This CDR3 has 14 amino acids. Trimming took off 5 bases at V and 4 bases at J, with 14 bases between the two ends.